These T cell receptor beta chains were read from a single sample in a study of cytomegalovirus exposure and HLA in healthy donors. TCRdb keeps only in-frame clones here, not all; method: immunoSEQ multiplex PCR. Among 85,000 to 130,000 clones listed, around three quarters were seen once. Sequencing used PBMCs. The receptors shown here come from a female donor in good health and CMV-seropositive. Both conserved end residues are part of each CDR3. Clone sizes are given selectively: once, few, many, or a class where the clone is expanded.

clone size: -
V gene: TRBV7-9
CDR3 protein: CATDRGLVSYEQFF

clone size: -
V gene: TRBV7-9
CDR3 protein: CASSPTFGLNTEAFF

clone size: few
V gene: TRBV30
CDR3 protein: CAWRPPGQLYGYTF

clone size: -
V gene: TRBV6-6
CDR3 protein: CASSTDRGVYYGYTF

clone size: few
V gene: TRBV6-5
CDR3 protein: CASSYTKTGSKPEAFF

clone size: -
V gene: TRBV5-8
CDR3 protein: CASSVRQGAIDTQYF

clone size: -
V gene: TRBV6-5
CDR3 protein: CASSYSNSGREGEQFF

clone size: -
V gene: TRBV29-1
CDR3 protein: CSVLGQGVGYEQYF

clone size: -
V gene: TRBV5-1
CDR3 protein: CASRPRTGRETQYF

clone size: -
V gene: TRBV7-8
CDR3 protein: CASSPRNSGGVSTDTQYF

clone size: -
V gene: TRBV7-9
CDR3 protein: CARQEAGELFF

clone size: -
V gene: TRBV5-1
CDR3 protein: CASSPDRATSTDTQYF

clone size: -
V gene: TRBV6-1
CDR3 protein: CASSLANYGYTF

clone size: -
V gene: TRBV12-5
CDR3 protein: CASGLDGYNEQFF

clone size: few
V gene: TRBV5-1
CDR3 protein: CASSFGGNTEAFF

clone size: -
V gene: TRBV19
CDR3 protein: CASRKTGPVEKLFF

clone size: -
V gene: TRBV7-9
CDR3 protein: CASSLGQGDAGELFF

clone size: -
V gene: TRBV5-4
CDR3 protein: CASSTSPLAGGNTGELFF

clone size: -
V gene: TRBV15
CDR3 protein: CATSRDPGAGEKLFF

clone size: -
V gene: TRBV11-2
CDR3 protein: CASSLEIRGWCTEAFF

clone size: -
V gene: TRBV7-9
CDR3 protein: CASSAYRGGYEQYF

clone size: -
V gene: TRBV5-1
CDR3 protein: CASSLSESTDTQYF

clone size: -
V gene: TRBV6-6
CDR3 protein: CASKPPGGDTQYF

clone size: -
V gene: TRBV6-6
CDR3 protein: CASSAGGETQYF

clone size: -
V gene: TRBV6-4
CDR3 protein: CASSDSTGGNTEAFF

clone size: -
V gene: TRBV7-2
CDR3 protein: CASSLRRGGQPQHF

clone size: -
V gene: TRBV7-2
CDR3 protein: CASSPEGRGTDTQYF

clone size: -
V gene: TRBV6-1
CDR3 protein: CASSETNIPGLKETQYF

clone size: -
V gene: TRBV5-1
CDR3 protein: CASSKGTSGRAETQYF

clone size: -
V gene: TRBV30
CDR3 protein: CAWSRQTLPSETQYF

clone size: -
V gene: TRBV15
CDR3 protein: CATSRGEGASYEQYF

clone size: few
V gene: TRBV2
CDR3 protein: CARRTGGSYNEQFF

clone size: -
V gene: TRBV7-2
CDR3 protein: CASSLAGLARGETQYF

clone size: -
V gene: TRBV29-1
CDR3 protein: CSAIHKDRPNEKLFF

clone size: -
V gene: TRBV30
CDR3 protein: CAWGTGVIDTQYF